These T cell receptor beta chains were read from a single sample in a study of blood T cell repertoires in COVID-19. The repertoire was sequenced with immunoSEQ multiplex PCR; TCRdb's copy has only in-frame clones and lacks some. The sample comprises 220,000 or so clones, 89% of which are singletons, and under 7.5% rests with the top ten. The sample comprised peripheral blood. These TCRs come from a man in his sixties who had recovered from COVID-19. Each CDR3 is given with its conserved first and last residue. Each record gives: V gene, J gene, clone size, D gene, CDR3 DNA, CDR3 protein. A D gene is named only where the DNA matches it firmly. A clone size is listed for some rows: how often the clone was seen (once, few, many), or a class if it is expanded.

>TRBV6-1|TRBJ1-2|NA|TRBD1
TGTGCCAGCAGTTCTCTGGGGACAGGGAACTATGGCTACACCTTC
CASSSLGTGNYGYTF
>TRBV19|TRBJ1-6|NA|NA
TGTGCCAGTAGTTTTTCTTTGCTCAGGGGTAGCTCACCCCTCCACTTT
CASSFSLLRGSSPLHF
>TRBV9|TRBJ2-1|few|NA
TGTGCCAGCAGCTTTACCGGGACTTCTTACAATGAGCAGTTCTTC
CASSFTGTSYNEQFF
>TRBV7-9|TRBJ2-2|NA|TRBD1
TGTGCCAGCAGCTCAGGGACAGGGGAGACCGGGGAGCTGTTTTTT
CASSSGTGETGELFF
>TRBV10-3|TRBJ1-6|NA|TRBD1
TGTGCCATCAGGACCGGGACAGAGAATTCACCCCTCCACTTT
CAIRTGTENSPLHF
>TRBV6-5|TRBJ1-4|NA|NA
TGTGCCAGCAGGAACAGGGATAATGAAAAACTGTTTTTT
CASRNRDNEKLFF
>TRBV2|TRBJ1-1|NA|NA
TGTGCCAGCAGTGAACTGGTTGGGGCCACTGAAGCTTTCTTT
CASSELVGATEAFF
>TRBV19|TRBJ1-5|NA|NA
TGTGCCAGTAGTTGGGGGCAGGGAATTATGCCCCAGCATTTT
CASSWGQGIMPQHF
>TRBV20-1|TRBJ1-2|NA|TRBD1
TGCAGTGCTGAAACAGGGGGTGGCTACACCTTC
CSAETGGGYTF
>TRBV13|TRBJ2-4|NA|TRBD2
TGTGCCAGCAGCGAACTCGGGGGGGCCAAAAACATTCAGTACTTC
CASSELGGAKNIQYF
>TRBV7-5|TRBJ1-5|NA|NA
TGTGCCAGAAGCCAAACAGGGGCGCCGGGATATAGCAATCAGCCCCAGCATTTT
CARSQTGAPGYSNQPQHF
>TRBV9|TRBJ2-7|NA|TRBD2
TGTGCCAGCAGCCCCCGACTAGCGGCCTACGAGCAGTACTTC
CASSPRLAAYEQYF
>TRBV6-5|TRBJ2-7|once|TRBD1
TGTGCCACCAGGGGGCTTTTCCCCTACGAGCAGTACTTC
CATRGLFPYEQYF
>TRBV28|TRBJ1-2|NA|TRBD1
TGTGCCAGCAGGGGACAGGGCACCTATGGCTACACCTTC
CASRGQGTYGYTF
>TRBV21-1|TRBJ2-3|NA|NA
TGTGCCAGCAGCAAGGGGAGGCAGGCTAGCACAGATACGCAGTATTTT
CASSKGRQASTDTQYF
>TRBV28|TRBJ1-2|NA|TRBD1
TGTGCCAGCAGTTTATTGACAGGGGGGTATGGCTACACCTTC
CASSLLTGGYGYTF
>TRBV27|TRBJ2-7|NA|TRBD1
TGTGCCAGCAGTCCTCAGGGGGACGTTACCGAGCAGTACTTC
CASSPQGDVTEQYF
>TRBV15|TRBJ2-2|NA|NA
TGTGCCACCAGCAGAGATGCCGGGACTTACACCGGGGAGCTGTTTTTT
CATSRDAGTYTGELFF
>TRBV28|TRBJ1-2|NA|NA
TGTGCCAGTGGACAGTACGGCTATGGCTACACCTTC
CASGQYGYGYTF
>TRBV19|TRBJ1-3|NA|TRBD1
TGTGCCAGTAGTACCTCGGGACAGATCTCTGGAAACACCATATATTTT
CASSTSGQISGNTIYF
>TRBV10-1|TRBJ2-5|NA|TRBD2
TGCGCCAGCAGTGAGTCGGTTCTAGCGGGGTTAGGAGAGACCCAGTACTTC
CASSESVLAGLGETQYF
>TRBV10-3|TRBJ1-5|NA|TRBD1
TGTGCCATCAGTGAGGGACAGGCCAATCAGCCCCAGCATTTT
CAISEGQANQPQHF